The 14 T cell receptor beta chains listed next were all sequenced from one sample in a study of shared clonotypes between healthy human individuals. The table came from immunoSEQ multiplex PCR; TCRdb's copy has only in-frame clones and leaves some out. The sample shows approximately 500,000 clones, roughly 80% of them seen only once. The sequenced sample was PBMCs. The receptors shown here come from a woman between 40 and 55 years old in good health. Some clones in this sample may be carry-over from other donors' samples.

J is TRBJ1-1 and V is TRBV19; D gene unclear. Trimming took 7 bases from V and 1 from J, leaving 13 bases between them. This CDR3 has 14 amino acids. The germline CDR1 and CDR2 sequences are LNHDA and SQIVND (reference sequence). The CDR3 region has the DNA TGTGCCAGTACCAAGGTCAGCAAGAACACTGAAGCTTTCTTT. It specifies CASTKVSKNTEAFF.

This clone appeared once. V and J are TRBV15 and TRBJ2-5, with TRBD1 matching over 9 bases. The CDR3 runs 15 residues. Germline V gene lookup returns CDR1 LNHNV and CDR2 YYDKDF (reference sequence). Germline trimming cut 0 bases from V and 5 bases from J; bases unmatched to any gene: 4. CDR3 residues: CATSRENRGLETQYF. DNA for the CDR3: TGTGCCACCAGCAGAGAAAACAGGGGGCTGGAGACCCAGTACTTC. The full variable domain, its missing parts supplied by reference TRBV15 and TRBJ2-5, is DAMVIQNPRYQVTQFGKPVTLSCSQTLNHNVMYWYQQKSSQAPKLLFHYYDKDFNNEADTPDNFQSRRPNTSFCFLDIRSPGLGDTAMYLCATSRENRGLETQYFGPGTRLLVL.

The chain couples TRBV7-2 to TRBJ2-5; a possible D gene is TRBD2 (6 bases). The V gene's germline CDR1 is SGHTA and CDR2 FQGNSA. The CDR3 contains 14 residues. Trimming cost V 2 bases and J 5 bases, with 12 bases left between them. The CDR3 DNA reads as TGTGCCAGCAGCTTAAGCTTAGCGGCTGAGACCCAGTACTTC. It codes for CASSLSLAAETQYF.

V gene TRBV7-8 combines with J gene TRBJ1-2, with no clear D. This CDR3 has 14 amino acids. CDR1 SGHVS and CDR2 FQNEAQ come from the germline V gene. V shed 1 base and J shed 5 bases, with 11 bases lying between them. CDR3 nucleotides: TGTGCCAGCAGCTTAGGTAGCCAGATTTATGGCTACACCTTC. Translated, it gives CASSLGSQIYGYTF.

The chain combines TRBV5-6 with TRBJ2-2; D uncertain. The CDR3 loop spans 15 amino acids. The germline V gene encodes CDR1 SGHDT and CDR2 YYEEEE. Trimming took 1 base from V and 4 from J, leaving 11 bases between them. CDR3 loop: CASSLTVPLTGELFF. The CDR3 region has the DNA TGTGCCAGCAGCTTGACAGTACCACTCACCGGGGAGCTGTTTTTT.

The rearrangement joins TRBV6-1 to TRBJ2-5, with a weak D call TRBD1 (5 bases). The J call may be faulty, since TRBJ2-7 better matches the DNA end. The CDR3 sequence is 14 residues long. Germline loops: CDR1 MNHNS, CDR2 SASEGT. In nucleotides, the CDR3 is TGTGCCAGCAGTGAAACAGGCAGACCCTACGAGCAGTACTTC. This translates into CASSETGRPYEQYF.

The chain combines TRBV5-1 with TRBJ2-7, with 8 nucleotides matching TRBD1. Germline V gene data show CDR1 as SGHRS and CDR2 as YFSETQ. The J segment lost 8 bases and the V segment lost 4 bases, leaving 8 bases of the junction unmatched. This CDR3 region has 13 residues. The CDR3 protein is CASSGQGAVQQYF. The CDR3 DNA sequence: TGCGCCAGCAGCGGGCAGGGGGCGGTCCAGCAGTACTTC.

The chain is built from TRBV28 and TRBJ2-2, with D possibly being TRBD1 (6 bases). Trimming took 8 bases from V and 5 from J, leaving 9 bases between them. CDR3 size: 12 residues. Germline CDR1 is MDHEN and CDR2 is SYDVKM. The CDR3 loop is CASVTGTGELFF. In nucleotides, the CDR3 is TGTGCCAGCGTGACAGGAACCGGGGAGCTGTTTTTT.

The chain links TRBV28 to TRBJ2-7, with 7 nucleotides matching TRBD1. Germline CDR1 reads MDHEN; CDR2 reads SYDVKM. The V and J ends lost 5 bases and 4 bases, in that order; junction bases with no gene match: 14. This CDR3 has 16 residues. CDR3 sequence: CASSPSRGTERYEQYF. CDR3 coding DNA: TGTGCCAGCAGTCCGTCGAGAGGGACAGAGAGATACGAGCAGTACTTC.

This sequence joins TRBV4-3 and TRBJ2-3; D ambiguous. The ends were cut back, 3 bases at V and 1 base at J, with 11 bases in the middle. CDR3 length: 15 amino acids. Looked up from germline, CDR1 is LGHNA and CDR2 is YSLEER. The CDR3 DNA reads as TGCGCCAGCAGCCAGGAAGATAGAGGCACAGATACGCAGTATTTT. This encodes CASSQEDRGTDTQYF.

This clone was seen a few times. CDR3 DNA: TGTGCCAGCAAAGCACAGGGGAATGAAGCTTTCTTT. Translated: CASKAQGNEAFF. The chain links TRBV4-2 to TRBJ1-1; 7 bases line up with TRBD1. Losses at the gene ends were 7 bases for V and 7 bases for J; bases not matched to a gene: 6. Germline assignment: CDR1 LGHNA and CDR2 YNFKEQ. The length of the CDR3 is 12 residues.

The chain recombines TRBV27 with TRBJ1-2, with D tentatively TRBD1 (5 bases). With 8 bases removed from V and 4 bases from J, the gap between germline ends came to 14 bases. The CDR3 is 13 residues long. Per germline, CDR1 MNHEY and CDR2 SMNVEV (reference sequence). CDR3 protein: CASRPPGRYGYTF. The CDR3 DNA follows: TGTGCCAGCCGCCCCCCGGGACGCTATGGCTACACCTTC.

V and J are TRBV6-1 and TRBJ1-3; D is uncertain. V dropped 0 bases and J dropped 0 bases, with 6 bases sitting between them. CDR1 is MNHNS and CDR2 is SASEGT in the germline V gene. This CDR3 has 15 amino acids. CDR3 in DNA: TGTGCCAGCAGTGAAGCGGCAGACTCTGGAAACACCATATATTTT. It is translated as CASSEAADSGNTIYF.

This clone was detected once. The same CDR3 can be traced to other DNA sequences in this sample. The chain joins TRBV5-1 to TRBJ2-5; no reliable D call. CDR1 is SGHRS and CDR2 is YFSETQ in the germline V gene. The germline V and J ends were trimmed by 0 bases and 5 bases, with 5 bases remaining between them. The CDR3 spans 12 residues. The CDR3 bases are TGCGCCAGCAGCTTGGAAGGGGAGACCCAGTACTTC. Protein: CASSLEGETQYF.